This T cell receptor (beta chain) was obtained from a study of shared clonotypes between healthy human individuals. Study findings and constraints: Some naive CD4 clonotypes, 4.5% to 5.5%, turned up in common across a handful of donors.

It was CD45RO-negative cells, positively selected for CCR7, that made up naive CD8 cells, with terminally differentiated effector memory CD45RA+ cells excluded. In the case of this clone: Its specificity is unknown.

Germline V gives CDR1 SEHNR, CDR2 FQNEAQ (reference sequence). The CDR3 covers 16 residues. V dropped 5 bases and J dropped 0; count of bases not matched to a gene: 7. This table comes from immunoSEQ multiplex PCR, and its TCRdb copy is limited to in-frame clones, with some not included. The table shows over 800,000 clones, with about 92% occurring only once. What was sequenced was naive CD8+ T cells sorted from blood. The sequence derives from a man aged 25 to 40 in good health. The chain couples TRBV7-9 to TRBJ1-3; 7 positions match TRBD1. The CDR3 coding sequence is TGTGCCAGCAGCGGCCGACAGGGAAGCTCTGGAAACACCATATATTTT. Translating it yields CASSGRQGSSGNTIYF.